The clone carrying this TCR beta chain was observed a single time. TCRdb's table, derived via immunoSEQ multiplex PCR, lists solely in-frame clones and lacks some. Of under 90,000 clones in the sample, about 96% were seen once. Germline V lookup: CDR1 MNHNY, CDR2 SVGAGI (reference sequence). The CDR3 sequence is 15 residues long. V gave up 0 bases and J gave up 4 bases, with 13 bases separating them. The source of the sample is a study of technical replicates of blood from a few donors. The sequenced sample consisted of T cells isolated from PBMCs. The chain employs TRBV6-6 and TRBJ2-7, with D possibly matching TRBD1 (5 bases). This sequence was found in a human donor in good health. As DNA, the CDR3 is TGTGCCAGCAGTTACTCGGCCAGGGCCCATTACGAGCAGTACTTC. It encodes CASSYSARAHYEQYF.